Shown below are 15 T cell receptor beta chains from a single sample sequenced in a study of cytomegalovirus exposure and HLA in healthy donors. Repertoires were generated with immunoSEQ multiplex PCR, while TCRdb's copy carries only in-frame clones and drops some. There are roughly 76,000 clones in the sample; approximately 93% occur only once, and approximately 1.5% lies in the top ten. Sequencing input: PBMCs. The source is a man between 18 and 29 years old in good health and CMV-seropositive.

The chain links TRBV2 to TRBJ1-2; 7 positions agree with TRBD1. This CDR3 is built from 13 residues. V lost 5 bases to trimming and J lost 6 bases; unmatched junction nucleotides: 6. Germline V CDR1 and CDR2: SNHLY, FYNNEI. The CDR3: CASSPDRMNGYTF. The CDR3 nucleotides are TGTGCCAGCAGTCCGGACAGGATGAATGGCTACACCTTC.

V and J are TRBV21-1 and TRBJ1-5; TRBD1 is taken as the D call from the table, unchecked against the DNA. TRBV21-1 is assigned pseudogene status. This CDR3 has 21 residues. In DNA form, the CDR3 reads TGTGCCAGCAGCAAATTCAGTCCCGTGGGGCGGACCCCTTATAGCAATCAGCCCCAGCATTTT. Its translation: CASSKFSPVGRTPYSNQPQHF.

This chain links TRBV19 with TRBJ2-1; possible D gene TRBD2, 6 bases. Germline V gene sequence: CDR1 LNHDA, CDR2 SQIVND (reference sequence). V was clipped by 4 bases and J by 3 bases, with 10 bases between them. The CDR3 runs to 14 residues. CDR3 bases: TGTGCCAGTAGTAGGCGGGAATACTACAATGAGCAGTTCTTC. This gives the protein CASSRREYYNEQFF.

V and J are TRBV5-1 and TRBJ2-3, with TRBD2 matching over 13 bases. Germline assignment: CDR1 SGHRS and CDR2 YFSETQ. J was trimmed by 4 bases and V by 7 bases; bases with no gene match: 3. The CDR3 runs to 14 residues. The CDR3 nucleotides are TGCGCCAGCTGGACTAGCGGGAGTTCAGATACGCAGTATTTT. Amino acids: CASWTSGSSDTQYF.

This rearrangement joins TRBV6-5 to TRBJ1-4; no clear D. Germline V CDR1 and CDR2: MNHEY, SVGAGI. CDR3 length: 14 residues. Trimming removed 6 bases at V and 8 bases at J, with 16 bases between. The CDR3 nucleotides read TGTGCCAGCAGGAAAGCGGGGTTACACGAAAAACTGTTTTTT. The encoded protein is CASRKAGLHEKLFF.

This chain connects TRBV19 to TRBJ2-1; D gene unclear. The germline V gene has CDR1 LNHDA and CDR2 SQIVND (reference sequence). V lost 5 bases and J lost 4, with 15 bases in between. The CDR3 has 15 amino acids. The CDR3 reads CASSDLPTQYNEQFF. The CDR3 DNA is TGTGCCAGTAGTGATCTTCCCACACAATACAATGAGCAGTTCTTC. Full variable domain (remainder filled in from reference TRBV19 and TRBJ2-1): DGGITQSPKYLFRKEGQNVTLSCEQNLNHDAMYWYRQDPGQGLRLIYYSQIVNDFQKGDIAEGYSVSREKKESFPLTVTSAQKNPTAFYLCASSDLPTQYNEQFFGPGTRLTVL.

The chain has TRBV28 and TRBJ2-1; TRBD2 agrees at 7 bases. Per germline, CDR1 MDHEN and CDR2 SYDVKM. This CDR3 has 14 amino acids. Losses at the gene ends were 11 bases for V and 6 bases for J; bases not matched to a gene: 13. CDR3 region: CAAWGGFTGNEQFF. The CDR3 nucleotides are TGTGCCGCATGGGGAGGGTTTACTGGCAATGAGCAGTTCTTC.

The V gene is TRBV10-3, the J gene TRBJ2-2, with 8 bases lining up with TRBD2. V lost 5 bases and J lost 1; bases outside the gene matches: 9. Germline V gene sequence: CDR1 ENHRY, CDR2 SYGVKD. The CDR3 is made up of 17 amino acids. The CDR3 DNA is TGTGCCATCAGTCAAGCAGGACTAGCTTTGAACACCGGGGAGCTGTTTTTT. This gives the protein CAISQAGLALNTGELFF.

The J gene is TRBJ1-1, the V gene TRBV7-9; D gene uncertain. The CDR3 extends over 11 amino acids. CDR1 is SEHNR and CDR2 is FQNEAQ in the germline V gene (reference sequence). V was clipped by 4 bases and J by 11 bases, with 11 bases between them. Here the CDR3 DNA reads TGTGCCAGCAGCTCCGGGGTGGGGGCTTTCTTT. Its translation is CASSSGVGAFF.

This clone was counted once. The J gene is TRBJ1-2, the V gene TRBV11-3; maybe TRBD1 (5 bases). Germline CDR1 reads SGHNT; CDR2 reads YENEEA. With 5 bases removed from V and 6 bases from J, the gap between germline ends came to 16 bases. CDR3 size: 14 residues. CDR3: CASSKVGRADGYTF. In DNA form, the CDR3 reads TGTGCCAGCAGCAAGGTGGGGCGAGCCGATGGCTACACCTTC. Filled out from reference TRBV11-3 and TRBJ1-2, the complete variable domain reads EAGVVQSPRYKIIEKKQPVAFWCNPISGHNTLYWYLQNLGQGPELLIRYENEEAVDDSQLPKDRFSAERLKGVDSTLKIQPAELGDSAVYLCASSKVGRADGYTFGSGTRLTVV.

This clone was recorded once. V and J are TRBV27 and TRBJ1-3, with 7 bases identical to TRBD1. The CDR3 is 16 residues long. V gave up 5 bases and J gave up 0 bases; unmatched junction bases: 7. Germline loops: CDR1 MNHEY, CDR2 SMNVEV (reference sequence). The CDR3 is CASSQQGIGSGNTIYF. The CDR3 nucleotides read TGTGCCAGCAGTCAACAGGGGATCGGCTCTGGAAACACCATATATTTT.

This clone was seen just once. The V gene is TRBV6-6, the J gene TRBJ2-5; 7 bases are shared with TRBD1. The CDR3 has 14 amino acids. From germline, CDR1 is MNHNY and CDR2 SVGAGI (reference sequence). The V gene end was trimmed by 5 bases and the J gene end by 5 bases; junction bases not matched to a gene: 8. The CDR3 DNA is TGTGCCAGCAGTGTTACAGGGGTGGAGGAGACCCAGTACTTC. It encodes CASSVTGVEETQYF.

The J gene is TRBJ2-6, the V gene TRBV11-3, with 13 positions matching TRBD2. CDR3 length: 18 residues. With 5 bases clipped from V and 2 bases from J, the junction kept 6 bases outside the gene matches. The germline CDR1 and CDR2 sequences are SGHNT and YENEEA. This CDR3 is CASSPGLAGETGANVLTF. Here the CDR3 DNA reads TGTGCCAGCAGCCCAGGACTAGCGGGAGAGACTGGGGCCAACGTCCTGACTTTC. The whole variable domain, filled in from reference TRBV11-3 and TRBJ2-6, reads EAGVVQSPRYKIIEKKQPVAFWCNPISGHNTLYWYLQNLGQGPELLIRYENEEAVDDSQLPKDRFSAERLKGVDSTLKIQPAELGDSAVYLCASSPGLAGETGANVLTFGAGSRLTVL.

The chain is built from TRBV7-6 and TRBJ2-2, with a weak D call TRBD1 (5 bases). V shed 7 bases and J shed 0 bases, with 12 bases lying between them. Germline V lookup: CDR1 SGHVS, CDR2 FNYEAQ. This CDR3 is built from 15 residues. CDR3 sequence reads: CASTQTTANTGELFF. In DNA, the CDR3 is TGTGCCAGCACCCAGACGACAGCGAACACCGGGGAGCTGTTTTTT.

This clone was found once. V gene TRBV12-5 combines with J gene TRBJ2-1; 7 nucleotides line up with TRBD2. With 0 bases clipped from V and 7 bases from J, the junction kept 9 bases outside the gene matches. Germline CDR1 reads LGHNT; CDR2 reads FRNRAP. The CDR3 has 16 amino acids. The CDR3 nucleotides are TGTGCTAGTGGTTTGGTACTAGCGACCCGGACAAATGAGCAGTTCTTC. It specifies CASGLVLATRTNEQFF.